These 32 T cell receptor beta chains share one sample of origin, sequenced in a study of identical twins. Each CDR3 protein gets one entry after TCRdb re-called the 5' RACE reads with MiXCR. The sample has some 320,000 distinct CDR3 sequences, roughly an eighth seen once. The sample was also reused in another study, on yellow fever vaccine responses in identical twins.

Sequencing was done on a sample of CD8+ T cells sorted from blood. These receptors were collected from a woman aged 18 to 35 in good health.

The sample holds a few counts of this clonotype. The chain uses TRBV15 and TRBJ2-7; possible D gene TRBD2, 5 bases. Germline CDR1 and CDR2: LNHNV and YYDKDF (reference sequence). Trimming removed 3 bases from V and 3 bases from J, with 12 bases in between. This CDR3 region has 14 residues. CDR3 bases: TGTGCCACCAGCAGCGAGGGCGGGTACTACGAGCAGTACGTC. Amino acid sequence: CATSSEGGYYEQYV.

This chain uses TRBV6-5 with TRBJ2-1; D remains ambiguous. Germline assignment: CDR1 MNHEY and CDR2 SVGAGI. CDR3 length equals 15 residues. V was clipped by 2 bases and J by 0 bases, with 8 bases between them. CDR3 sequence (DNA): TGTGCCAGCAGTTACGGCATCCGCTCCTACAATGAGCAGTTCTTC. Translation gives CASSYGIRSYNEQFF.

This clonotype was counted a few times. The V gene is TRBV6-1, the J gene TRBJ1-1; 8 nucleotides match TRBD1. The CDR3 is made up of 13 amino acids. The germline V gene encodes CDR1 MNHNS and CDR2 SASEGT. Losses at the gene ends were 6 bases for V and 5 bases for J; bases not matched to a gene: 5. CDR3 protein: CASRRQGRTEAFF. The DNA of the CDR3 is TGTGCCAGCAGAAGACAGGGGAGAACTGAAGCTTTCTTT.

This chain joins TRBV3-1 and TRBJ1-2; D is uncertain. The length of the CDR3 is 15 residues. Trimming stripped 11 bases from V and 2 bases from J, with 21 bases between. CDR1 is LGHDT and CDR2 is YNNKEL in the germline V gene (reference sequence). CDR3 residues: CACSQEDGRNYGYTF. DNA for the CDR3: TGTGCCTGCTCCCAAGAAGATGGAAGGAACTATGGCTACACCTTC. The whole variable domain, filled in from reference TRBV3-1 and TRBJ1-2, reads DTAVSQTPKYLVTQMGNDKSIKCEQNLGHDTMYWYKQDSKKFLKIMFSYNNKELIINETVPNRFSPKSPDKAHLNLHINSLELGDSAVYFCACSQEDGRNYGYTFGSGTRLTVV.

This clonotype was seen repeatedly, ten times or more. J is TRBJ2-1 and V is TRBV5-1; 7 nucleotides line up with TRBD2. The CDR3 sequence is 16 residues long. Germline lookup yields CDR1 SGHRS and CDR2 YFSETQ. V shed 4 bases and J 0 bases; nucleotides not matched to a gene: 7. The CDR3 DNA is TGCGCCAGCAGCGCCGGAGGGGAGGGCTCCTACAATGAGCAGTTCTTC. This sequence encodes CASSAGGEGSYNEQFF.

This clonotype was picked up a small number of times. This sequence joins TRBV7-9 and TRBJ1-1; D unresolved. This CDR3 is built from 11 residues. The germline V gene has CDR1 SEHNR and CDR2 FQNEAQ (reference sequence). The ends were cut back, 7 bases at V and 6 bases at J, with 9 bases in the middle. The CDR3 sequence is CASTQAAEAFF. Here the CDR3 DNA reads TGTGCCAGCACCCAAGCGGCTGAAGCTTTCTTT.

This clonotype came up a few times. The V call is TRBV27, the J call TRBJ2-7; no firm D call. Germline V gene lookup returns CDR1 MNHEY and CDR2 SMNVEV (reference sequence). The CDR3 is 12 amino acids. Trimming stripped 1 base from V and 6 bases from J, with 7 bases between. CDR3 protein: CASSLLGREQYF. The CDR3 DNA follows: TGTGCCAGCAGTTTATTGGGTCGCGAGCAGTACTTC.

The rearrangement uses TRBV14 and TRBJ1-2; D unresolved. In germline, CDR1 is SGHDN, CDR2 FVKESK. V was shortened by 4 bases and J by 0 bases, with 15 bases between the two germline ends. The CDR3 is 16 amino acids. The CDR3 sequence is CASSPGQLVTNYGYTF. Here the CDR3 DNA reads TGTGCCAGCAGCCCCGGTCAGCTAGTTACTAACTATGGCTACACCTTC.

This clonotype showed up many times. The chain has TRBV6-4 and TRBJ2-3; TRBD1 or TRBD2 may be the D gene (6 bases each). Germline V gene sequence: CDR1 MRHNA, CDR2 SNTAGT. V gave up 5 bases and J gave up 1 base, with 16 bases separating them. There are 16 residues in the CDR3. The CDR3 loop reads CASSRNGGGGTDTQYF. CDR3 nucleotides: TGTGCCAGCAGTCGAAACGGGGGCGGCGGCACAGATACGCAGTATTTT.

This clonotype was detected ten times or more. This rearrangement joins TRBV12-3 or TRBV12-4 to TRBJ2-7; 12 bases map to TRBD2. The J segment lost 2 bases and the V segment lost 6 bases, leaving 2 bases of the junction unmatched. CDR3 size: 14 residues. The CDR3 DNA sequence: TGTGCCAGCAGCCCTAGCGGGAGGGCCTACGAGCAGTACTTC. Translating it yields CASSPSGRAYEQYF.

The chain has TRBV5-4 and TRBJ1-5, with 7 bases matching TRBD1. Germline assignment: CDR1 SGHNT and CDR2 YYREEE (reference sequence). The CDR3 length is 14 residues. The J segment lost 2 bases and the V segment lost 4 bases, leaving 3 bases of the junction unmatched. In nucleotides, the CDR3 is TGTGCCAGCAGCGTCCAGGGGGGCAATCAGCCCCAGCATTTT. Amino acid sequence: CASSVQGGNQPQHF.

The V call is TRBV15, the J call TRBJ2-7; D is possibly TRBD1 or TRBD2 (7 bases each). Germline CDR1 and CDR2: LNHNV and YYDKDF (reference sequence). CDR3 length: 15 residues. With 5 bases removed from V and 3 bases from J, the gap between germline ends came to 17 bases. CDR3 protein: CATSSDREGFYEQYF. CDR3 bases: TGTGCCACCAGCTCCGACAGGGAGGGTTTCTACGAGCAGTACTTC. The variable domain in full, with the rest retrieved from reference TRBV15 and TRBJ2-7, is DAMVIQNPRYQVTQFGKPVTLSCSQTLNHNVMYWYQQKSSQAPKLLFHYYDKDFNNEADTPDNFQSRRPNTSFCFLDIRSPGLGDTAMYLCATSSDREGFYEQYFGPGTRLTVT.

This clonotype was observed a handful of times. The CDR3 DNA reads as TGTGCCAGCAGCCCGGAAGGGGGGTTCGCCGATGGGGCCAACGTCCTGACTTTC. Translation: CASSPEGGFADGANVLTF. The V call is TRBV7-6, the J call TRBJ2-6; the D gene could be TRBD1 or TRBD2 (6 bases each). The germline V gene encodes CDR1 SGHVS and CDR2 FNYEAQ. Trimming stripped 5 bases from V and 3 bases from J, with 20 bases between. This CDR3 has 18 amino acids. The full variable domain, its missing parts supplied by reference TRBV7-6 and TRBJ2-6, is GAGVSQSPRYKVTKRGQDVALRCDPISGHVSLYWYRQALGQGPEFLTYFNYEAQQDKSGLPNDRFSAERPEGSISTLTIQRTEQRDSAMYRCASSPEGGFADGANVLTFGAGSRLTVL.

The CDR3 sequence: CATRGGGNEQFF. The CDR3 DNA sequence: TGTGCCACCAGGGGAGGGGGGAATGAGCAGTTCTTC. V gene TRBV15 combines with J gene TRBJ2-1; TRBD2 is a possible D gene (7 bases). The germline V gene has CDR1 LNHNV and CDR2 YYDKDF (reference sequence). The CDR3 is 12 amino acids. Trimming cost V 6 bases and J 7 bases, with 10 bases left between them. Variable domain in full (rest from reference TRBV15 and TRBJ2-1): DAMVIQNPRYQVTQFGKPVTLSCSQTLNHNVMYWYQQKSSQAPKLLFHYYDKDFNNEADTPDNFQSRRPNTSFCFLDIRSPGLGDTAMYLCATRGGGNEQFFGPGTRLTVL.

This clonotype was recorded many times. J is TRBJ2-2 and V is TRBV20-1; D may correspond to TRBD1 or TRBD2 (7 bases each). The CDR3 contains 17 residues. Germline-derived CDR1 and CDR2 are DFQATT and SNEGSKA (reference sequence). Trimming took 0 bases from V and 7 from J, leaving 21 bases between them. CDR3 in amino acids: CSARDTWTRGDSGELFF. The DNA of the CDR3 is TGCAGTGCTAGAGATACGTGGACTAGAGGGGACAGCGGGGAGCTGTTTTTT.

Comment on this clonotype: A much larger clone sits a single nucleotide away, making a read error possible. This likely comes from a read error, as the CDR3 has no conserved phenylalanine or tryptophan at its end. The CDR3 bases are TGCGCCAGCAGCTGGGGACAGAATTACAAAATGAACACTGAAGCTTTCTCT. Translation gives CASSWGQNYKMNTEAFS. The chain recombines TRBV5-1 with TRBJ1-1; TRBD1 aligns across 7 bases. The CDR3 extends over 17 amino acids. Germline V gene sequence: CDR1 SGHRS, CDR2 YFSETQ. Trimming removed 3 bases from V and 0 bases from J; junction bases left unmatched: 11.

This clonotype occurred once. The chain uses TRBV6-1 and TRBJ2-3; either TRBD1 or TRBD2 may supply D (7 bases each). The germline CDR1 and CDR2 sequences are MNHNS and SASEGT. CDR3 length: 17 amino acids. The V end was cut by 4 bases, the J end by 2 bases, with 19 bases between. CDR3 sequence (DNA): TGTGCCAGCAGTGCCCCATGGGGGGGACAGCACACAGATACGCAGTATTTT. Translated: CASSAPWGGQHTDTQYF.

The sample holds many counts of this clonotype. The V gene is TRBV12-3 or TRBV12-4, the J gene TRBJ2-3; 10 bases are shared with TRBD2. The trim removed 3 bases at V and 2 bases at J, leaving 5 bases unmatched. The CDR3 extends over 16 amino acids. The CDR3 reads CASSFASGGLTDTQYF. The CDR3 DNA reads TGTGCCAGCAGTTTTGCTAGCGGGGGTCTCACAGATACGCAGTATTTT.

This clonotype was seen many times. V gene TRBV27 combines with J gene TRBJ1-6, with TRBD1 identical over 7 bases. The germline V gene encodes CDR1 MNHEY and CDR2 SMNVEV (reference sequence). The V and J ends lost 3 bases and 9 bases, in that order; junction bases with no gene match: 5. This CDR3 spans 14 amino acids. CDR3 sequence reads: CASSFNRGVSPLHF. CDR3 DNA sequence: TGTGCCAGCAGTTTTAACAGGGGTGTTTCACCCCTCCACTTT.

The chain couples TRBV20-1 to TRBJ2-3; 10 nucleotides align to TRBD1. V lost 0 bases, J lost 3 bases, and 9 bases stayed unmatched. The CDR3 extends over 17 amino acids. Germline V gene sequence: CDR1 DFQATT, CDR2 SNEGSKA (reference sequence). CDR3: CSAREYRTGGQTDTQYF. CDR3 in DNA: TGCAGTGCTAGAGAGTATAGGACAGGGGGACAGACAGATACGCAGTATTTT.

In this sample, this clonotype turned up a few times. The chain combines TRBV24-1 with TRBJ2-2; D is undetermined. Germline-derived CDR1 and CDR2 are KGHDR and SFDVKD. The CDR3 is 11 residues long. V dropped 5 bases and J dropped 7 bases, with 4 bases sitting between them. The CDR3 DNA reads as TGTGCCACCAGTGTTGGCGGGGAGCTGTTTTTT. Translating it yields CATSVGGELFF.

The CDR3 region is CASSVASGTLADTQYF. As DNA, the CDR3 is TGTGCCAGCAGCGTAGCTTCCGGGACATTGGCAGATACGCAGTATTTT. This chain uses TRBV9 with TRBJ2-3, with D possibly matching TRBD1 (6 bases). CDR3 length: 16 amino acids. Trimming pared 0 bases from V and 4 bases from J, leaving 15 bases between. Germline CDR1 SGDLS, CDR2 YYNGEE.

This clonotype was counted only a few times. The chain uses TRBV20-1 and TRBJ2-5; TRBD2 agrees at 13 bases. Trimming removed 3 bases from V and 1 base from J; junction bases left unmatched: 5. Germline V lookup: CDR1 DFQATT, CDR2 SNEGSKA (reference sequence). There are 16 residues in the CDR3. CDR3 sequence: CSARGLAGISQETQYF. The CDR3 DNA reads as TGCAGTGCTAGGGGACTAGCGGGGATAAGCCAAGAGACCCAGTACTTC.

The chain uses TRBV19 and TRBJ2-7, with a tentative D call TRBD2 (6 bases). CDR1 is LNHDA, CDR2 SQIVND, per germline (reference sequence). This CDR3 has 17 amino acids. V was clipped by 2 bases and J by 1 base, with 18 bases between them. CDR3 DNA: TGTGCCAGTAGTATAAGCGGACTGGACTATCGATCCTACGAGCAGTACTTC. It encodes CASSISGLDYRSYEQYF.

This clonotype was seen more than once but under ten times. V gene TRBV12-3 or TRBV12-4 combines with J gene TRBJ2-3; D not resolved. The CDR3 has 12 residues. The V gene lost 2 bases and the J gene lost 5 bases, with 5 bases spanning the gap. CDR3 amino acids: CASSLRRDTQYF. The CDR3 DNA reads TGTGCCAGCAGTTTAAGGAGAGATACGCAGTATTTT.

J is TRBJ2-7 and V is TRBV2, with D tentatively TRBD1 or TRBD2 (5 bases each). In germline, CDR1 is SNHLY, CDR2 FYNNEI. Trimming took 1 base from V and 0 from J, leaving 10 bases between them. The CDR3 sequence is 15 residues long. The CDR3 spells CASSEGSGSSYEQYV. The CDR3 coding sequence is TGTGCCAGCAGTGAAGGGTCAGGGAGCTCCTACGAGCAGTACGTC.

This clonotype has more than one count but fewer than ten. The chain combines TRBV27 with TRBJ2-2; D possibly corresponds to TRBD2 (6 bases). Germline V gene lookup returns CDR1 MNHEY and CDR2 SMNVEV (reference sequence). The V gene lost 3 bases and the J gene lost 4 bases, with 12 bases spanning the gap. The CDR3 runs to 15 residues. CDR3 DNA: TGTGCCAGCAGTTTTCGTCTAGCGAGCACCGGGGAGCTGTTTTTT. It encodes CASSFRLASTGELFF.

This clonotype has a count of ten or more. DNA for the CDR3: TGTGCCAGCAGCCTTCAGGAAGTTCCCTTCATTGGTGAGCAGTTCTTC. Residues: CASSLQEVPFIGEQFF. This chain links TRBV28 with TRBJ2-1, with D hard to call. The CDR3 spans 16 residues. V lost 6 bases to trimming and J lost 9 bases, with 24 bases between them. Germline CDR1 is MDHEN and CDR2 is SYDVKM.

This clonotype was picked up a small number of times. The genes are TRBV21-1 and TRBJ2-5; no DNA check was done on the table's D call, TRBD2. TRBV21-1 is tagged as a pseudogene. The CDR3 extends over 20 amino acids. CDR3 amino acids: CASSKRKGRLAGGTGETQYF. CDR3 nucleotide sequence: TGTGCCAGCAGCAAACGGAAGGGACGACTAGCGGGGGGAACCGGTGAGACCCAGTACTTC.

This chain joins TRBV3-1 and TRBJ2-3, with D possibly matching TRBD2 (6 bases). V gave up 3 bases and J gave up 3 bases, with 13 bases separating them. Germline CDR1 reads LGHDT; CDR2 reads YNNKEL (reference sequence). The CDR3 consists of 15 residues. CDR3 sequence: CASSHGPGLTDTQYF. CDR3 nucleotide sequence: TGTGCCAGCAGCCATGGACCGGGACTTACAGATACGCAGTATTTT.

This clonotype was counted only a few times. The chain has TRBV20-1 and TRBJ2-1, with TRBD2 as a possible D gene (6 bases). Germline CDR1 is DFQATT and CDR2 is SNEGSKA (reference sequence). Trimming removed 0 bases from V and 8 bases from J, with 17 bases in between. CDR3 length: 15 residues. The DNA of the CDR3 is TGCAGTGCTAGAGACTTAGCGGCCGGATACGATGAGCAGTTCTTC. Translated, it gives CSARDLAAGYDEQFF.

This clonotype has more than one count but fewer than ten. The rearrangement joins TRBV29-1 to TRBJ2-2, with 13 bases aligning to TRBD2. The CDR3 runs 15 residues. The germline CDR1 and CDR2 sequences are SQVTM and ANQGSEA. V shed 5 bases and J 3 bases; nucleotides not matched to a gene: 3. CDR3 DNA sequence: TGCAGCGTTCCCGGACTAGCGGGGGACACCGGGGAGCTGTTTTTT. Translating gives CSVPGLAGDTGELFF.